The entry below gives a single T cell receptor beta chain sequence along with its context. The sample originates from a study of blood T cell repertoires in COVID-19. Background on the study: Acute and convalescent COVID-19 specimens originated in the United States, Italy and Spain. T cells, B-cell-depleted T cells, or PBMCs supplied cDNA or gDNA.

CDR1 and CDR2 from the germline V gene are SQVTM and ANQGSEA. Trimming removed 4 bases from V and 3 bases from J, with 10 bases in between. The CDR3 extends over 12 amino acids. The table came from immunoSEQ multiplex PCR; TCRdb's copy has only in-frame clones and leaves some out. The sample contains roughly 110,000 clones, over 65% of which appear only once. The chain combines TRBV29-1 with TRBJ2-7; D might be TRBD1 (5 bases). The source material was peripheral blood. The origin of this receptor is a woman between 35 and 50 years old with acute or convalescent COVID-19. The CDR3 loop reads CSVAPGNYEQYF. In nucleotides, the CDR3 is TGCAGCGTTGCTCCAGGGAACTACGAGCAGTACTTC.